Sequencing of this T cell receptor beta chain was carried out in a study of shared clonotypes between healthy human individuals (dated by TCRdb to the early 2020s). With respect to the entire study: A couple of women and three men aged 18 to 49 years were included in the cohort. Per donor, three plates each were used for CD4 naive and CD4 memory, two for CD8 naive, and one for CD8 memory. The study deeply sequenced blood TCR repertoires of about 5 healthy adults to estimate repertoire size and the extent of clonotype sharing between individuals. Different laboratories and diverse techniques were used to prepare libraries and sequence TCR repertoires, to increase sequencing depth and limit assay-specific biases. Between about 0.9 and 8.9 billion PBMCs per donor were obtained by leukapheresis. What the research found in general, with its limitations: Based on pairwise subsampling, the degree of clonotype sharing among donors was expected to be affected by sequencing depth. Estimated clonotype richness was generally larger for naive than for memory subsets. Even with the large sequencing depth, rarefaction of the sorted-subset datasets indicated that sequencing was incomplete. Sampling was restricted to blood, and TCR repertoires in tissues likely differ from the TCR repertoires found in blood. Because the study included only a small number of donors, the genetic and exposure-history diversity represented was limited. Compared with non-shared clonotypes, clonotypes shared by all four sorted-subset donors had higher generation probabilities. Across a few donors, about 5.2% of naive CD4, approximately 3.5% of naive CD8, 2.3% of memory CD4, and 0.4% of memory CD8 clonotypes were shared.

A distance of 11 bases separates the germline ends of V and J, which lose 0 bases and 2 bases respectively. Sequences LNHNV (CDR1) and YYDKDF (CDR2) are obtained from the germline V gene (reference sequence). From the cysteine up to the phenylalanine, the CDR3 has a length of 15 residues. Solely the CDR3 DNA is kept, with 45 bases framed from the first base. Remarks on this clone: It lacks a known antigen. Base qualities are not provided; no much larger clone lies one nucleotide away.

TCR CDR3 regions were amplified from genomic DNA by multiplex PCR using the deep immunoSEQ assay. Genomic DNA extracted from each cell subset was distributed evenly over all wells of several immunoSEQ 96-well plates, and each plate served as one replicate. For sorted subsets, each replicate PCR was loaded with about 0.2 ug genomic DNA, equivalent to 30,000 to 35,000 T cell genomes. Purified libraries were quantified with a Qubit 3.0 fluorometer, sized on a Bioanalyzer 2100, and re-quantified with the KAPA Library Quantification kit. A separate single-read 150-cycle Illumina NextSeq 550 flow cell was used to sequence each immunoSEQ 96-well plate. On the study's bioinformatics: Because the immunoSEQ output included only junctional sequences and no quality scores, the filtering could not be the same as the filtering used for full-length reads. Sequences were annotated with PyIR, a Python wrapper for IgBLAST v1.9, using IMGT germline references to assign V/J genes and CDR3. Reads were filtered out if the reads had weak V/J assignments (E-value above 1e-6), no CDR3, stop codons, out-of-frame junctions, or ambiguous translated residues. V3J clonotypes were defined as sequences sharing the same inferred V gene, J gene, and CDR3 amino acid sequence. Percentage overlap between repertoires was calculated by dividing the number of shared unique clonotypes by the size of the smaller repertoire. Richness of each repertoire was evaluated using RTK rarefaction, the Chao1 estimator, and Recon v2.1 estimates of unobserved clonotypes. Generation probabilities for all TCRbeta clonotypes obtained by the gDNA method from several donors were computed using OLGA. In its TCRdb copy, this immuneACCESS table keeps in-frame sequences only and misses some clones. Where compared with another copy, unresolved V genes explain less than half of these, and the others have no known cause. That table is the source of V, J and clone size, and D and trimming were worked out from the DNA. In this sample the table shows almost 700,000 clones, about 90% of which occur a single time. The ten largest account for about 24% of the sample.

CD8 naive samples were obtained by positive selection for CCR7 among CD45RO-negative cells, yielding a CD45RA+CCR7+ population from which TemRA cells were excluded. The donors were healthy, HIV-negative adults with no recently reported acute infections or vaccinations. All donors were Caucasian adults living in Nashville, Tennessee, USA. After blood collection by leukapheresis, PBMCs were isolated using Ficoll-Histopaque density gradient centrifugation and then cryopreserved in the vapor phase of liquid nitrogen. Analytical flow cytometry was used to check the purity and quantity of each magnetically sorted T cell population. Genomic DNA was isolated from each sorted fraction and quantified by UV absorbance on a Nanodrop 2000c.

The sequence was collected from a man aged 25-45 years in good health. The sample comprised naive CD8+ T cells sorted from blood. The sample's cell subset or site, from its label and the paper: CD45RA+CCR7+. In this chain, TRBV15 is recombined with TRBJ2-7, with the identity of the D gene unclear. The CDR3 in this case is CATSRDTSVPYEQYF. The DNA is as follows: TGTGCCACCAGCAGAGATACCAGCGTCCCCTACGAGCAGTACTTC.